A single T cell receptor (beta chain) is shown here with its context. The data originate from a study of T-cell reconstitution after alpha-beta-depleted transplantation in children. The authors prepared the TCRbeta library with unique molecular identifiers. TCRdb used MiXCR to reprocess the PCR reads, holding one entry per CDR3 protein. The sample holds about 340,000 distinct CDR3 sequences, around 10% seen once. CDR1 is LNHNV and CDR2 is YYDKDF in the germline V gene (reference sequence). The ends lost 1 base at V and 2 bases at J; junction bases unmatched: 4. The CDR3 covers 16 residues. The clonotype was recovered from a human donor who donated a stem cell graft to a child with acute lymphoblastic leukemia. V gene TRBV15 combines with J gene TRBJ2-1; TRBD2 matches at 8 bases. Sequenced here: PBMCs from the stem cell graft donor, sampled from the stem cell graft. This CDR3 reads CATSRVLAGAYNEQFF. CDR3 sequence (DNA): TGTGCCACCAGCAGAGTCCTAGCGGGTGCCTACAATGAGCAGTTCTTC.